This T cell receptor beta chain was identified during a study of blood T cell repertoires in COVID-19. Individuals aged roughly 18 to 95 years were recruited from roughly 23 US areas. Cohort assignment relied on participant-reported clinical history. This CDR3 has 11 amino acids. The V gene's germline CDR1 is ENHRY and CDR2 SYGVKD. Here immunoSEQ multiplex PCR was the method, and the copy in TCRdb shows in-frame clones only, minus some. The sample has around 250,000 clones, about 89% seen once. To note about this clone: Germline and junction disagree at one end, which may indicate a read error.

Sequencing input: PBMCs or T cells enriched from blood (not recorded which). This TCR derives from a woman aged 25 to 39 who had recovered from COVID-19. The rearrangement uses TRBV10-3 and TRBJ2-1; weak D call: TRBD2 (5 bases). The CDR3 loop is CAISDYIEQFF. The CDR3 DNA sequence: TGTGCCATCAGCGACTACATTGAGCAGTTCTTC.